This T cell receptor (beta chain) stems from a study of T cells in Graves' hyperthyroidism and ophthalmopathy. Study-level findings and limits: The majority of expanded thyroid clonotypes above 0.001 also appeared in blood.

Ophthalmopathy patients had moderate-to-severe active disease, CAS ≥3, NOSPECS ≥4, and disease duration under 3 months. Thyroid ultrasound, orbital computed tomography, clinical symptoms, and serum thyroxine and TRAb underpinned diagnoses. PBMCs stemmed from less than 13 ml fresh peripheral blood. This clonotype was detected many times. Its antigen remains unknown. This CDR3 comprises 12 residues. With 5 bases removed from V and 6 bases from J, the gap between germline ends came to 10 bases. The germline gives CDR1 MDHEN, CDR2 SYDVKM. Amplification yielded TCR beta CDR3 regions, with RNA transcripts as the source. TCR CDR3 regions were first amplified by RT-PCR with HTBI primers. TCRdb re-called the multiplex PCR reads with MiXCR, one entry per CDR3 protein. The sample holds hundreds of thousands of distinct CDR3 sequences, roughly 15% seen once.

The clonotype comes from a man aged 18 to 29 with Graves' ophthalmopathy. The chain recombines TRBV28 with TRBJ2-5; D not certain. The sequenced material came from blood. The CDR3 is CASSTLRQTQYF. The DNA of the CDR3 is TGTGCCAGCAGTACCCTAAGACAGACCCAGTACTTC.